This passage covers 3 T cell receptor beta chains from one sample sequenced in a study of T cell repertoires in cytomegalovirus infection. Via MiXCR, TCRdb re-called the reads, giving one row per CDR3 protein. The sample yields more than 650,000 distinct CDR3 sequences, less than 40% seen once. Sequenced input: PBMCs. Receptors originate from a human donor in good health (CMV status not recorded). Some clones in this sample may be carry-over from other donors' samples.

This clonotype was observed a handful of times. CDR3 in amino acids: CASSIGQANTEAFF. For the CDR3, the DNA is TGTGCCAGTAGTATTGGGCAGGCGAACACTGAAGCTTTCTTT. The chain joins TRBV19 to TRBJ1-1, with D hard to call. The CDR3 runs to 14 residues. The V and J ends lost 3 bases and 1 base respectively, with 9 bases between them. Germline V lookup: CDR1 LNHDA, CDR2 SQIVND (reference sequence).

CDR3 in amino acids: CASSKRQGACGYTF. Written as DNA, the CDR3 is TGTGCCAGCAGTAAACGACAGGGGGCGTGTGGCTACACCTTC. The chain combines TRBV6-5 with TRBJ1-2; 10 bases map to TRBD1. The CDR3 is made up of 14 amino acids. CDR1 and CDR2 from the germline V gene are MNHEY and SVGAGI. V trimming: 5 bases; J trimming: 7 bases; junction bases outside the gene matches: 7.

The chain joins TRBV27 to TRBJ1-6; 7 nucleotides align to TRBD1. CDR3 length equals 16 residues. Germline CDR1 is MNHEY and CDR2 is SMNVEV (reference sequence). V shed 3 bases and J 2 bases; nucleotides not matched to a gene: 4. The CDR3 DNA reads TGTGCCAGCAGTTTTCACAGGGGTACCTATAATTCACCCCTCCACTTT. This encodes CASSFHRGTYNSPLHF.